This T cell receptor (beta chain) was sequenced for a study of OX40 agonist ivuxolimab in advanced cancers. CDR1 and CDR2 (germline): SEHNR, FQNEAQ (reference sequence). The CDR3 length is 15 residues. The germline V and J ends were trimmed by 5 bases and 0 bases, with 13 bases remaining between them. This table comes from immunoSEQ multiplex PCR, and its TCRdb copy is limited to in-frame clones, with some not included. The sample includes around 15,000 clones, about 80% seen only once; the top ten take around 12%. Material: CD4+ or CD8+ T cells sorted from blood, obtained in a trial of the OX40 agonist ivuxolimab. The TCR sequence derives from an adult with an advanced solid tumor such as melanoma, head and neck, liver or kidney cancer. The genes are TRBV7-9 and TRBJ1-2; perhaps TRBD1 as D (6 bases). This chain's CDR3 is CASSPDSHPNYGYTF. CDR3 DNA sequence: TGTGCCAGCAGCCCGGACAGTCACCCTAACTATGGCTACACCTTC.